Reported below is one T cell receptor (beta chain). Its antigen is unknown. Germline assignment: CDR1 MGHRA and CDR2 YSYEKL. Trimming removed 1 base at V and 5 bases at J, with 18 bases between. The CDR3 sequence is 16 residues long. This sample was included in a study of T cells in Graves' hyperthyroidism and ophthalmopathy. Across the study: At initial diagnosis, before any treatment had begun, peripheral blood was obtained.

Amplified regions were TCR beta CDR3 sequences from RNA transcripts. Initially, a first-round RT-PCR of the TCR CDR3 employed the HTBI primer set. Via MiXCR, TCRdb re-called the multiplex PCR reads, giving one row per CDR3 protein. Here the sample spans 600,000 to 800,000 distinct CDR3 sequences, under 45% being singletons. Hyperthyroidism patients were newly diagnosed, had disease duration under 2 months, and were aged 18 to 65 years. Diagnoses used clinical symptoms, serum thyroxine and TRAb, thyroid ultrasound and orbital computed tomography. Study findings and constraints: Among clonotypes expanded in thyroid above 0.001, most were also found in blood.

Sequenced: blood. This TCR derives from a woman in her thirties or forties with Graves' hyperthyroidism. J is TRBJ2-7 and V is TRBV4-1; D ambiguous. The CDR3 loop is CASSQVGWVLRHEQYF. As DNA, the CDR3 is TGCGCCAGCAGCCAAGTCGGGTGGGTCCTTCGGCACGAGCAGTACTTC.